Following are 20 T cell receptor beta chains from one sample sequenced in a study of identical twins. A single record per CDR3 protein comes from TCRdb applying MiXCR to the 5' RACE reads. The data hold about 500,000 distinct CDR3 sequences, with approximately 15% observed a single time. This same sample was also taken into another study, of yellow fever vaccine responses in identical twins.

Sequenced sample: CD4+ T cells sorted from blood. These receptors originate from a woman in her late teens or twenties in good health.

This rearrangement joins TRBV29-1 to TRBJ2-3, with 10 nucleotides matching TRBD2. Per the germline V gene, CDR1 is SQVTM and CDR2 is ANQGSEA. The CDR3 is 13 amino acids. Unmatched junction bases numbered 7, after V lost 7 bases and J lost 6 bases. The CDR3 region is CSARAGGPDTQYF. CDR3 nucleotides: TGCAGCGCCCGAGCGGGAGGGCCGGATACGCAGTATTTT.

Ten or more counts support this clonotype. J is TRBJ2-1 and V is TRBV7-2; D gene unclear. Germline V lookup: CDR1 SGHTA, CDR2 FQGNSA. V lost 3 bases to trimming and J lost 6 bases, with 12 bases between them. The CDR3 totals 14 residues. The CDR3 DNA reads as TGTGCCAGCAGCTTTTATTTCAGAACCAATGAGCAGTTCTTC. It codes for CASSFYFRTNEQFF.

Ten or more counts support this clonotype. The chain uses TRBV2 and TRBJ2-1, with 8 bases identical to TRBD2. Trimming removed 7 bases from V and 5 bases from J; junction bases left unmatched: 4. The CDR3 length is 13 residues. Looked up from germline, CDR1 is SNHLY and CDR2 is FYNNEI. The CDR3 reads CASKTSADNEQFF. The DNA for the CDR3 is TGTGCCAGCAAGACTAGCGCCGACAATGAGCAGTTCTTC.

This clonotype was seen many times. V gene TRBV5-1 combines with J gene TRBJ2-1, with TRBD2 as a possible D gene (6 bases). The V gene lost 1 base and the J gene lost 4 bases, with 12 bases spanning the gap. Germline V gene data show CDR1 as SGHRS and CDR2 as YFSETQ. This CDR3 has 15 amino acids. The DNA of the CDR3 is TGCGCCAGCAGCTTGTTGGCGGGACCTTACAATGAGCAGTTCTTC. It specifies CASSLLAGPYNEQFF.

This clonotype was picked up a small number of times. The V and J genes are TRBV2 and TRBJ2-5, with TRBD1 matching 7 bases. Per the germline V gene, CDR1 is SNHLY and CDR2 is FYNNEI. V lost 6 bases to trimming and J lost 3 bases; unmatched junction nucleotides: 4. This CDR3 is 13 amino acids long. CDR3 in DNA: TGTGCCAGCAGCAATGACAGGGAAGAGACCCAGTACTTC. Translation gives CASSNDREETQYF.

The genes are TRBV19 and TRBJ2-7; 11 nucleotides match TRBD2. Germline assignment: CDR1 LNHDA and CDR2 SQIVND (reference sequence). With V trimmed by 5 bases and J by 3 bases, 6 bases remained unmatched. The length of the CDR3 is 15 residues. The CDR3 reads CASSPQGLAVYEQYF. In DNA, the CDR3 is TGTGCCAGTAGTCCCCAGGGACTAGCGGTCTACGAGCAGTACTTC. The full variable domain, rest sourced from reference TRBV19 and TRBJ2-7, is DGGITQSPKYLFRKEGQNVTLSCEQNLNHDAMYWYRQDPGQGLRLIYYSQIVNDFQKGDIAEGYSVSREKKESFPLTVTSAQKNPTAFYLCASSPQGLAVYEQYFGPGTRLTVT.

At least ten counts were recorded for this clonotype. The chain uses TRBV18 and TRBJ2-2, with D possibly matching TRBD2 (5 bases). Germline CDR1 KGHSH, CDR2 LQKENI. CDR3 length equals 16 residues. Trimming removed 1 base from V and 3 bases from J, with 12 bases in between. In nucleotides, the CDR3 is TGTGCCAGCTCACCACTTCGGGGTCGAGACACCGGGGAGCTGTTTTTT. It codes for CASSPLRGRDTGELFF.

This clonotype was picked up many times. The chain links TRBV12-3 or TRBV12-4 to TRBJ1-2; 7 bases are shared with TRBD1. The CDR3 sequence is 14 residues long. J was trimmed by 0 bases and V by 3 bases; bases with no gene match: 1. CDR3 nucleotides: TGTGCCAGCAGTTTCCAGGGGGCTAACTATGGCTACACCTTC. Translating gives CASSFQGANYGYTF.

This clonotype showed up just a few times. The chain uses TRBV28 and TRBJ1-1, with TRBD1 identical over 7 bases. The trim removed 5 bases at V and 3 bases at J, leaving 3 bases unmatched. Germline CDR1 is MDHEN and CDR2 is SYDVKM. The CDR3 has 13 amino acids. This CDR3 is CASSRDRDTEAFF. The CDR3 nucleotides are TGTGCCAGCAGTCGCGACAGGGACACTGAAGCTTTCTTT.

The sample holds a few counts of this clonotype. The J gene is TRBJ2-1, the V gene TRBV29-1, with D possibly TRBD2 on 5 matching bases. Trimming took off 0 bases at V and 13 bases at J, with 19 bases between the two ends. Germline CDR1 reads SQVTM; CDR2 reads ANQGSEA. The CDR3 has 14 residues. The CDR3 DNA reads TGCAGCGTTGAAGATCCTGACGGAGGCCTTTCACAGTTCTTC. As protein: CSVEDPDGGLSQFF.

CDR3 bases: TGTGCCAGCAGCCAAGACAAAGTCGCTCAGTACTTC. Protein product: CASSQDKVAQYF. V gene TRBV3-1 combines with J gene TRBJ2-5; D is undetermined. The V and J ends lost 0 bases and 11 bases respectively, with 10 bases between them. The CDR3 loop spans 12 amino acids. The V gene's germline CDR1 is LGHDT and CDR2 YNNKEL (reference sequence).

The rearrangement joins TRBV20-1 to TRBJ2-1; 8 bases line up with TRBD2. J was trimmed by 0 bases and V by 1 base; bases with no gene match: 8. The germline V gene has CDR1 DFQATT and CDR2 SNEGSKA (reference sequence). This CDR3 is built from 17 residues. CDR3: CSARGLIAGSSYNEQFF. CDR3 coding DNA: TGCAGTGCTAGAGGCCTAATAGCGGGAAGCTCCTACAATGAGCAGTTCTTC.

V usage is TRBV12-3 or TRBV12-4 and J usage is TRBJ2-7, with TRBD1 matching 7 bases. V dropped 6 bases and J dropped 2; count of bases not matched to a gene: 7. CDR3 length: 14 residues. This chain's CDR3 is CASSRDSGPYEQYF. The CDR3 DNA reads TGTGCCAGCAGCCGGGACAGTGGACCCTACGAGCAGTACTTC.

This clonotype was picked up a small number of times. J is TRBJ2-2 and V is TRBV5-6, with D possibly matching TRBD1 (6 bases). The germline gives CDR1 SGHDT, CDR2 YYEEEE. V was trimmed by 4 bases and J by 5 bases, leaving 15 bases between them. CDR3 length: 15 amino acids. CDR3 residues: CASSQIRGRTGELFF. Here the CDR3 DNA reads TGTGCCAGCAGCCAAATCAGGGGCAGGACCGGGGAGCTGTTTTTT. The entire variable domain, with the rest obtained from reference TRBV5-6 and TRBJ2-2, is as follows: DAGVTQSPTHLIKTRGQQVTLRCSPKSGHDTVSWYQQALGQGPQFIFQYYEEEERQRGNFPDRFSGHQFPNYSSELNVNALLLGDSALYLCASSQIRGRTGELFFGEGSRLTVL.

This clonotype came up many times. The genes are TRBV5-6 and TRBJ2-3; TRBD1 matches 7 bases. Per germline, CDR1 SGHDT and CDR2 YYEEEE. With V trimmed by 3 bases and J by 5 bases, 3 bases remained unmatched. CDR3 length: 13 amino acids. CDR3 sequence: CASSYDREDTQYF. DNA of the CDR3: TGTGCCAGCAGCTACGACAGGGAAGATACGCAGTATTTT.

The rearrangement uses TRBV20-1 and TRBJ1-6, with D perhaps matching TRBD1 (5 bases). Germline CDR1 and CDR2: DFQATT and SNEGSKA (reference sequence). V shed 2 bases and J shed 7 bases, with 15 bases lying between them. The length of the CDR3 is 15 residues. The CDR3 sequence is CSARSVRVENSPLHF. The DNA for the CDR3 is TGCAGTGCTAGATCCGTCAGGGTAGAAAATTCACCCCTCCACTTT.

The rearrangement joins TRBV29-1 to TRBJ1-2, with D hard to call. The germline gives CDR1 SQVTM, CDR2 ANQGSEA. V was pared by 6 bases and J by 9 bases, with 14 bases between. The CDR3 spans 11 residues. For the CDR3, the DNA is TGCAGCGTAACCTCAGGAGAGCGCTACACCTTC. Protein: CSVTSGERYTF.

This chain joins TRBV5-6 and TRBJ2-7; possibly TRBD2 for D (5 bases). CDR1 and CDR2 from the germline V gene are SGHDT and YYEEEE. The V end lost 4 bases, the J end lost 4 bases, and 18 bases lay between the germline ends. This CDR3 contains 15 residues. The CDR3 is CASSPRGNTIYEQYF. CDR3 nucleotide sequence: TGTGCCAGCAGCCCCCGAGGGAATACCATTTACGAGCAGTACTTC.

The J gene is TRBJ2-3, the V gene TRBV27; 8 bases line up with TRBD1. The CDR3 runs 15 residues. The V gene end was trimmed by 3 bases and the J gene end by 4 bases; junction bases not matched to a gene: 6. CDR1 MNHEY and CDR2 SMNVEV come from the germline V gene (reference sequence). The CDR3 bases are TGTGCCAGCAGTTTTTGGGCAGGGGGCGCAGATACGCAGTATTTT. Amino acids: CASSFWAGGADTQYF.

This clonotype occurred a few times. The chain is built from TRBV11-2 and TRBJ2-1; TRBD1 aligns across 8 bases. The CDR3 totals 16 residues. The junction had 7 bases not matched to a gene; V was cut back by 3 bases and J by 3 bases. Germline values: CDR1 SGHAT, CDR2 FQNNGV. The CDR3 loop reads CASSFLTGGIYNEQFF. The CDR3 DNA sequence: TGTGCCAGCAGCTTTCTTACAGGGGGGATCTACAATGAGCAGTTCTTC.